In its sample, the clone carrying this TCR beta chain was seen a few times. This entry comes from a study of T cells in Graves' hyperthyroidism and ophthalmopathy. Absent ophthalmopathy progression within 18 months defined stable Graves' hyperthyroidism. This CDR3 comprises 15 residues. The V end lost 0 bases, the J end lost 5 bases, and 15 bases lay between the germline ends. Germline loops: CDR1 SGDLS, CDR2 YYNGEE. Amplification of TCR beta CDR3 regions used RNA as the template. Carried out on the TCR CDR3, a first-round RT-PCR used the HTBI primer set. TCRdb independently ran MiXCR on the multiplex PCR reads; one entry per CDR3 protein. Of 300,000 to 450,000 distinct CDR3 sequences in the sample, 14% were seen once.

This clonotype was obtained from a woman in her fifties or sixties with Graves' hyperthyroidism. The genes are TRBV9 and TRBJ2-7; D might be TRBD1 or TRBD2, each matching 5 bases. The sample comprised blood. The CDR3 region is CASSVVGTVFDEQYF. In DNA form, the CDR3 reads TGTGCCAGCAGCGTAGTAGGGACCGTCTTCGACGAGCAGTACTTC.